Shown below are 23 T cell receptor beta chains from a single sample sequenced in a study of blood T cell repertoires in COVID-19. Clones were sequenced by immunoSEQ multiplex PCR, and TCRdb holds only the in-frame ones, with some missing. The sample carries over 35,000 clones, around 79% recorded once. Material: peripheral blood. The receptors shown here come from a man aged 65 to 85 with acute or convalescent COVID-19.

This clone is a singleton in its sample. This chain uses TRBV6-1 with TRBJ2-7, with 12 positions matching TRBD1. V dropped 2 bases and J dropped 10; count of bases not matched to a gene: 9. CDR3 length equals 15 residues. Per germline, CDR1 MNHNS and CDR2 SASEGT. For the CDR3, the DNA is TGTGCCAGCAGTGAACCGGGACAGGGGGCGACCAAACAGTACTTC. Translation: CASSEPGQGATKQYF.

The chain links TRBV2 to TRBJ1-5; 7 bases fit TRBD1. This CDR3 contains 12 residues. Germline CDR1 is SNHLY and CDR2 is FYNNEI. The V and J ends lost 7 bases and 5 bases, in that order; junction bases with no gene match: 2. The CDR3 protein is CASNGQDQPQHF. CDR3 coding DNA: TGTGCCAGCAACGGACAGGATCAGCCCCAGCATTTT.

This chain joins TRBV6-5 and TRBJ1-1, with 8 positions matching TRBD1. Unmatched junction bases numbered 2, after V lost 5 bases and J lost 3 bases. The CDR3 sequence is 13 residues long. Germline V gives CDR1 MNHEY, CDR2 SVGAGI. CDR3 protein: CASSTGGDTEAFF. The CDR3, as DNA: TGTGCCAGCAGTACAGGGGGAGACACTGAAGCTTTCTTT.

With regard to this clone: The junction does not match germline at one end; this may be a read error. The rearrangement joins TRBV5-1 to TRBJ2-2; 7 nucleotides agree with TRBD1. CDR1 and CDR2 (germline): SGHRS, YFSETQ. The CDR3 consists of 16 residues. The CDR3 coding sequence is TGCGCCAGCAGCTTGGGGGTACAGGGGAACGCCGGGGAGCTGTTTTTT. Its translation: CASSLGVQGNAGELFF.

The V call is TRBV5-1, the J call TRBJ2-3; 12 positions agree with TRBD2. CDR3 length: 16 amino acids. V lost 0 bases to trimming and J lost 2 bases; unmatched junction nucleotides: 1. Germline CDR1 is SGHRS and CDR2 is YFSETQ. The CDR3 reads CASSLGTSGNTDTQYF. Written as DNA, the CDR3 is TGCGCCAGCAGCTTGGGGACTAGCGGGAACACAGATACGCAGTATTTT.

The chain links TRBV10-2 to TRBJ1-3, with D uncertain. Germline CDR1 is WSHSY and CDR2 is SAAADI. This CDR3 has 12 amino acids. Trimming shortened V by 6 bases and J by 8 bases, and 11 bases separated the two germline ends. CDR3 nucleotides: TGCGCCAGCAGCAGTGGTGGTCACACCATATATTTT. This translates into CASSSGGHTIYF.

V usage is TRBV7-9 and J usage is TRBJ1-1; 8 bases are shared with TRBD1. V lost 5 bases to trimming and J lost 5 bases; unmatched junction nucleotides: 10. Looked up from germline, CDR1 is SEHNR and CDR2 is FQNEAQ (reference sequence). The CDR3 contains 15 residues. The CDR3 protein is CASSPRQGSRTEAFF. The CDR3 coding sequence is TGTGCCAGCAGCCCAAGACAGGGGAGTAGGACTGAAGCTTTCTTT.

This clone was recorded a few times. The chain uses TRBV5-1 and TRBJ1-1; D unclear. V lost 2 bases and J 2 bases, leaving 7 bases between the germline ends. This CDR3 region has 13 residues. CDR1 and CDR2 from the germline V gene are SGHRS and YFSETQ. CDR3 DNA sequence: TGCGCCAGCAGCTTTTCAACAAACACTGAAGCTTTCTTT. This codes for CASSFSTNTEAFF.

The gene calls are TRBV7-2 and TRBJ2-5; the D gene is possibly TRBD2 (5 bases). The tail of the sequence fits TRBJ2-7 better, so the J call may be wrong. The CDR3 has 13 amino acids. From germline, CDR1 is SGHTA and CDR2 FQGNSA. CDR3 region: CASSLAGEYEQYF. The DNA for the CDR3 is TGTGCCAGCAGCTTAGCGGGAGAATACGAGCAGTACTTC.

The genes are TRBV5-4 and TRBJ1-1; D is perhaps TRBD1 (5 bases). V shed 5 bases and J shed 4 bases, with 12 bases lying between them. Per the germline V gene, CDR1 is SGHNT and CDR2 is YYREEE (reference sequence). The CDR3 covers 13 residues. This CDR3 reads CASSQGTITEAFF. The CDR3 nucleotides read TGTGCCAGCAGTCAAGGGACTATCACTGAAGCTTTCTTT.

The chain couples TRBV10-3 to TRBJ2-7; tentative D call: TRBD1 (6 bases). V dropped 4 bases and J dropped 6 bases, with 13 bases sitting between them. There are 13 residues in the CDR3. Germline V gene data show CDR1 as ENHRY and CDR2 as SYGVKD. CDR3 in amino acids: CAISALQGSEQYF. CDR3 DNA sequence: TGTGCCATCAGTGCGCTACAGGGAAGCGAGCAGTACTTC.

The V gene is TRBV28, the J gene TRBJ2-7; D is unresolved. Germline CDR1 reads MDHEN; CDR2 reads SYDVKM. Between the trimmed V and J ends, which lost 3 bases and 6 bases, there was a span of 3 bases. The CDR3 length is 10 residues. The CDR3 reads CASSFREQYF. The DNA for the CDR3 is TGTGCCAGCAGTTTTCGCGAGCAGTACTTC.

The V call is TRBV18, the J call TRBJ1-5; 9 nucleotides match TRBD1. This CDR3 spans 16 amino acids. Germline trimming cut 4 bases from V and 7 bases from J; bases unmatched to any gene: 11. Per germline, CDR1 KGHSH and CDR2 LQKENI. CDR3 sequence reads: CASSQTKQGAGQPQHF. The CDR3 DNA follows: TGTGCCAGCTCACAGACGAAACAGGGGGCAGGACAGCCCCAGCATTTT. Full variable domain (rest looked up from reference TRBV18 and TRBJ1-5): NAGVMQNPRHLVRRRGQEARLRCSPMKGHSHVYWYRQLPEEGLKFMVYLQKENIIDESGMPKERFSAEFPKEGPSILRIQQVVRGDSAAYFCASSQTKQGAGQPQHFGDGTRLSIL.

The chain uses TRBV18 and TRBJ1-4, with a possible D match to TRBD1 (5 bases). Germline values: CDR1 KGHSH, CDR2 LQKENI. CDR3 length: 16 residues. Trimming took off 2 bases at V and 2 bases at J, with 12 bases between the two ends. The CDR3 is CASSPSKGLTNEKLFF. The CDR3 DNA sequence: TGTGCCAGCTCACCATCGAAGGGACTTACTAATGAAAAACTGTTTTTT.

The J gene is TRBJ1-1, the V gene TRBV12-3 or TRBV12-4; D ambiguous. V lost 5 bases and J lost 2, with 9 bases in between. The CDR3 length is 13 residues. DNA of the CDR3: TGTGCCAGCAGTCCTCGGGTAAACACTGAAGCTTTCTTT. Amino acids: CASSPRVNTEAFF.

The chain couples TRBV2 to TRBJ1-4; D is unclear. Germline values: CDR1 SNHLY, CDR2 FYNNEI. Trimming removed 8 bases from V and 7 bases from J, with 14 bases in between. This CDR3 has 13 residues. CDR3 DNA: TGTGCCAGCGGGCAGGATCCCCGTGAAAAACTGTTTTTT. Translation: CASGQDPREKLFF.

This chain joins TRBV24-1 and TRBJ2-1; TRBD2 agrees at 12 bases. The V gene's germline CDR1 is KGHDR and CDR2 SFDVKD. V shed 5 bases, J shed 7 bases, and the junction held 8 bases outside the gene matches. The CDR3 has 16 residues. CDR3 sequence: CATSGASGRAWNEQFF. The CDR3 DNA follows: TGTGCCACCAGTGGGGCTAGCGGGAGGGCGTGGAATGAGCAGTTCTTC.

The chain uses TRBV5-4 and TRBJ2-5; D might be TRBD2 (5 bases). This CDR3 has 15 residues. Germline CDR1 SGHNT, CDR2 YYREEE (reference sequence). Between the trimmed V and J ends, which lost 4 bases and 5 bases, there was a span of 18 bases. The CDR3 region is CASSVLGGSSETQYF. CDR3 bases: TGTGCCAGCAGCGTGCTAGGAGGCTCCAGCGAGACCCAGTACTTC. Supplemented by reference TRBV5-4 and TRBJ2-5, the full variable domain reads ETGVTQSPTHLIKTRGQQVTLRCSSQSGHNTVSWYQQALGQGPQFIFQYYREEENGRGNFPPRFSGLQFPNYSSELNVNALELDDSALYLCASSVLGGSSETQYFGPGTRLLVL.

The chain carries TRBV23-1 and TRBJ2-4; TRBD1 matches 9 bases. TRBV23-1 falls under the ORF class, with uncertain function. Unmatched junction bases numbered 5, after V lost 6 bases and J lost 2 bases. This CDR3 contains 15 residues. Here the CDR3 DNA reads TGCGCCAGCAGCCCGGGACAGGGAACCAAAAACATTCAGTACTTC. It specifies CASSPGQGTKNIQYF.

This chain links TRBV29-1 with TRBJ1-3; no firm D call. V was clipped by 6 bases and J by 3 bases, with 6 bases between them. Germline-derived CDR1 and CDR2 are SQVTM and ANQGSEA. The CDR3 runs 11 residues. The CDR3 DNA is TGCAGCGTGACTTATGGAAACACCATATATTTT. It translates to CSVTYGNTIYF. Drawing the rest from reference TRBV29-1 and TRBJ1-3, the complete variable domain is SAVISQKPSRDICQRGTSLTIQCQVDSQVTMMFWYRQQPGQSLTLIATANQGSEATYESGFVIDKFPISRPNLTFSTLTVSNMSPEDSSIYLCSVTYGNTIYFGEGSWLTVV.

The chain combines TRBV9 with TRBJ2-7, with D maybe TRBD2 (6 bases). With 0 bases removed from V and 4 bases from J, the gap between germline ends came to 14 bases. This CDR3 is 15 amino acids long. The germline gives CDR1 SGDLS, CDR2 YYNGEE. CDR3 coding DNA: TGTGCCAGCAGCGTAGGTTCCGGGACTGAGTACGAGCAGTACTTC. It encodes CASSVGSGTEYEQYF.

V is TRBV12-3 or TRBV12-4 and J is TRBJ2-7; D unresolved. The CDR3 runs 12 residues. Trimming shortened V by 2 bases and J by 6 bases, and 8 bases separated the two germline ends. The CDR3 DNA follows: TGTGCCAGCAGTTTAAGTCAGGTCGAGCAGTACTTC. Translation gives CASSLSQVEQYF.

This clone was detected a few times. The chain has TRBV28 and TRBJ1-5, with D possibly TRBD1 on 6 matching bases. Germline V gene lookup returns CDR1 MDHEN and CDR2 SYDVKM. V lost 1 base and J 5 bases, leaving 12 bases between the germline ends. This CDR3 contains 15 residues. Here the CDR3 DNA reads TGTGCCAGCAGTTTATCCACAGGGATCGATCAGCCCCAGCATTTT. It is translated as CASSLSTGIDQPQHF.